Listed below are T cell receptor beta chains from one sample, sequenced in a study of cytomegalovirus exposure and HLA in healthy donors. Data came from immunoSEQ multiplex PCR; TCRdb stores just in-frame clones and leaves some out. The data hold some 71,000 clones, with around three quarters observed a single time. The material sequenced was PBMCs. The receptors were gathered from a woman between 45 and 60 years old in good health and CMV-seropositive. Each CDR3 is given with its conserved first and last residue. The D gene is left open where the match is weak. Some rows mark clone size as missing; the rest say once, few, many or name a class of expanded clone.

V gene: TRBV19; J gene: TRBJ1-1; clone size: .; D gene: .; CDR3 DNA: TGTGCCAGCGCCGGGGAGGACACTGAAGCTTTCTTT; CDR3 protein: CASAGEDTEAFF
V gene: TRBV6-5; J gene: TRBJ2-5; clone size: .; D gene: .; CDR3 DNA: TGTGCCAGCAAAGGTTTAACGGGTCGAGAGACCCAGTACTTC; CDR3 protein: CASKGLTGRETQYF
V gene: TRBV28; J gene: TRBJ2-5; clone size: .; D gene: .; CDR3 DNA: TGTGCCAGCAGTTTGCCAGGTCAAGAGACCCAGTACTTC; CDR3 protein: CASSLPGQETQYF
V gene: TRBV5-1; J gene: TRBJ1-4; clone size: .; D gene: TRBD1; CDR3 DNA: TGCGCCAGCAGCGATATCCCGGGACAGATACTTGAAAAACTGTTTTTT; CDR3 protein: CASSDIPGQILEKLFF
V gene: TRBV7-9; J gene: TRBJ1-3; clone size: many; D gene: .; CDR3 DNA: TGTGCCAGCAGCTTAAGGGGCACCGGGAGACTGACTGGAAACACCATATATTTT; CDR3 protein: CASSLRGTGRLTGNTIYF
V gene: TRBV5-1; J gene: TRBJ1-2; clone size: .; D gene: .; CDR3 DNA: TGCGCCAGCAGCTTTTTGGGAAGAGGGCTATCGGGCTATGGCTACACCTTC; CDR3 protein: CASSFLGRGLSGYGYTF
V gene: TRBV5-4; J gene: TRBJ2-1; clone size: .; D gene: TRBD2; CDR3 DNA: TGTGCCAGCAGCTTAGATCCGGGACTAGCCATATACAATGAGCAGTTCTTC; CDR3 protein: CASSLDPGLAIYNEQFF
V gene: TRBV25-1; J gene: TRBJ1-2; clone size: .; D gene: .; CDR3 DNA: TGTGCCAGCAGTAGGGGCCAGGACTATGGCTACACCTTC; CDR3 protein: CASSRGQDYGYTF
V gene: TRBV9; J gene: TRBJ1-1; clone size: .; D gene: .; CDR3 DNA: TGTGCCAGCAGCGTGGGGGGAGACACTGAAGCTTTCTTT; CDR3 protein: CASSVGGDTEAFF
V gene: TRBV11-2; J gene: TRBJ2-2; clone size: .; D gene: TRBD1; CDR3 DNA: TGTGCCAGCAGCTCCCGGGACAGGGGGAGGGTAGGGACCGGGGAGCTGTTTTTT; CDR3 protein: CASSSRDRGRVGTGELFF
V gene: TRBV7-2; J gene: TRBJ2-7; clone size: .; D gene: TRBD2; CDR3 DNA: TGTGCCAGCGGCGGACTAGCGGGAGGCCGGGGCGAGCAGTACTTC; CDR3 protein: CASGGLAGGRGEQYF
V gene: TRBV2; J gene: TRBJ2-1; clone size: .; D gene: TRBD2; CDR3 DNA: TGTGCCAGCCTGGGACTAGCGTACAATGAGCAGTTCTTC; CDR3 protein: CASLGLAYNEQFF
V gene: TRBV5-5; J gene: TRBJ2-7; clone size: few; D gene: .; CDR3 DNA: TGTGCCAGCAGCTTGGGTCGAGACACTTCCTACGAGCAGTACTTC; CDR3 protein: CASSLGRDTSYEQYF
V gene: TRBV29-1; J gene: TRBJ1-1; clone size: few; D gene: .; CDR3 DNA: TGCAGCGGCAGAGGGGGTGGGGTGGACACTGAAGCTTTCTTT; CDR3 protein: CSGRGGGVDTEAFF
V gene: TRBV27; J gene: TRBJ1-1; clone size: .; D gene: .; CDR3 DNA: TGTGCCAGCAGTTCCCAGACAGTAGGTGCTGAAGCTTTCTTT; CDR3 protein: CASSSQTVGAEAFF
V gene: TRBV2; J gene: TRBJ2-3; clone size: .; D gene: TRBD2; CDR3 DNA: TGTGCCAGCAGTGAAGAGGCGGGGGGGCGCGCAGATACGCAGTATTTT; CDR3 protein: CASSEEAGGRADTQYF
V gene: TRBV19; J gene: TRBJ1-3; clone size: .; D gene: .; CDR3 DNA: TGTGCCAGTACCCTCAGGGCAGGATCCTCTGGAAACACCATATATTTT; CDR3 protein: CASTLRAGSSGNTIYF
V gene: TRBV4-3; J gene: TRBJ1-1; clone size: many; D gene: TRBD1; CDR3 DNA: TGCGCCAGCAGCCAAGGTCCAGGGGGCCGTTGGGACACTGAAGCTTTCTTT; CDR3 protein: CASSQGPGGRWDTEAFF
V gene: TRBV10-1; J gene: TRBJ2-1; clone size: few; D gene: .; CDR3 DNA: TGCGCCAGCAGTGTGATCCAGGGTGAGCAGTTCTTC; CDR3 protein: CASSVIQGEQFF
V gene: TRBV6-1; J gene: TRBJ2-7; clone size: few; D gene: .; CDR3 DNA: TGTGCCAGCAGTTGGGACTCCCTTAACTACGAGCAGTACTTC; CDR3 protein: CASSWDSLNYEQYF
V gene: TRBV19; J gene: TRBJ1-2; clone size: few; D gene: .; CDR3 DNA: TGTGCCAGCGAATTTGGTACTGCATTATCTGGCTATGGCTACACCTTC; CDR3 protein: CASEFGTALSGYGYTF
V gene: TRBV27; J gene: TRBJ2-6; clone size: .; D gene: .; CDR3 DNA: TGTGCCAGCAGGGCTGCGGAGAGATCTGGGGCCAACGTCCTGACTTTC; CDR3 protein: CASRAAERSGANVLTF
V gene: TRBV5-4; J gene: TRBJ2-5; clone size: .; D gene: .; CDR3 DNA: TGTGCCAGCAGGGAGCCCGGGAGCAGGGAGGAGACCCAGTACTTC; CDR3 protein: CASREPGSREETQYF
V gene: TRBV4-3; J gene: TRBJ1-1; clone size: .; D gene: .; CDR3 DNA: TGCGCCAGCAGCCAAGAGTCACAGCTAAACACTGAAGCTTTCTTT; CDR3 protein: CASSQESQLNTEAFF
V gene: TRBV9; J gene: TRBJ1-2; clone size: once; D gene: .; CDR3 DNA: TGTGCCAGCAGCCTCCGGGTGTGGGGAGATGGCTACACCTTC; CDR3 protein: CASSLRVWGDGYTF
V gene: TRBV30; J gene: TRBJ2-4; clone size: .; D gene: TRBD2; CDR3 DNA: TGCGGCCGACTAGCGGGAGGGCCTTTAGCCAAAAACATTCAGTACTTC; CDR3 protein: CGRLAGGPLAKNIQYF
V gene: TRBV9; J gene: TRBJ2-2; clone size: .; D gene: TRBD2; CDR3 DNA: TGTGCCAGCAGCAATCCGGAGCGGGAGGAACGGGGCGTTAGGGAGCTGTTTTTT; CDR3 protein: CASSNPEREERGVRELFF
V gene: TRBV7-2; J gene: TRBJ2-1; clone size: .; D gene: TRBD2; CDR3 DNA: TGTGCCAGCAGCCCGCCGACTAGCGGGAGCAATGAGCAGTTCTTC; CDR3 protein: CASSPPTSGSNEQFF
V gene: TRBV28; J gene: TRBJ1-1; clone size: .; D gene: .; CDR3 DNA: TGTGCCAGCATCTCGACCGGGTTTGAAGCTTTCTTT; CDR3 protein: CASISTGFEAFF
V gene: TRBV10-3; J gene: TRBJ1-5; clone size: few; D gene: .; CDR3 DNA: TGTGCCATCAGTGAGGACTTTAATAATCAGCCCCAGCATTTT; CDR3 protein: CAISEDFNNQPQHF
V gene: TRBV6-5; J gene: TRBJ1-4; clone size: medium-sized; D gene: TRBD1; CDR3 DNA: TGTGCCAGCAGAATGACAGGGGGGCGCGAAAAACTGTTTTTT; CDR3 protein: CASRMTGGREKLFF
V gene: TRBV6-5; J gene: TRBJ2-7; clone size: .; D gene: .; CDR3 DNA: TGTGCCAGCAGTTCAAGGGGAAACTACGAGCAGTACTTC; CDR3 protein: CASSSRGNYEQYF
V gene: TRBV28; J gene: TRBJ2-3; clone size: .; D gene: TRBD2; CDR3 DNA: TGTGCCAGCACCGGGTCGACTAGCGGGGGGTCGGATACGCAGTATTTT; CDR3 protein: CASTGSTSGGSDTQYF
V gene: TRBV5-1; J gene: TRBJ2-7; clone size: .; D gene: TRBD1; CDR3 DNA: TGCGCCAGCAGCTTGGCCACCGGACAGGGCTACGAGCAGTACTTC; CDR3 protein: CASSLATGQGYEQYF
V gene: TRBV5-8; J gene: TRBJ2-3; clone size: .; D gene: TRBD2; CDR3 DNA: TGTGCCAGCAGCTTGGGGATAGCGGGGGCCGCTAGCACAGATACGCAGTATTTT; CDR3 protein: CASSLGIAGAASTDTQYF
V gene: TRBV10-3; J gene: TRBJ2-3; clone size: .; D gene: TRBD1; CDR3 DNA: TGTGCCACCTCGGGACAGCCATTTACTAGCACAGATACGCAGTATTTT; CDR3 protein: CATSGQPFTSTDTQYF
V gene: TRBV7-6; J gene: TRBJ1-1; clone size: .; D gene: TRBD1; CDR3 DNA: TGTGCCAGCAGCGACAGGGTGAACACTGAAGCTTTCTTT; CDR3 protein: CASSDRVNTEAFF
V gene: TRBV6-1; J gene: TRBJ1-4; clone size: many; D gene: TRBD1; CDR3 DNA: TGTGCCAGCATCCCCTTTGGAGACAGGGGGCAAAAACTGTTTTTT; CDR3 protein: CASIPFGDRGQKLFF
V gene: TRBV6-1; J gene: TRBJ2-1; clone size: .; D gene: TRBD2; CDR3 DNA: TGTGCCAGCAGTGAAGCGAGGACTAGCGGGGGGGGGCACAATGAGCAGTTCTTC; CDR3 protein: CASSEARTSGGGHNEQFF
V gene: TRBV2; J gene: TRBJ1-1; clone size: .; D gene: .; CDR3 DNA: TGTGCCAGCAGTGAAGCCCTTCCGACTGAAGCTTTCTTT; CDR3 protein: CASSEALPTEAFF
V gene: TRBV5-1; J gene: TRBJ2-1; clone size: .; D gene: TRBD1; CDR3 DNA: TGCGCCAGCAGCTTGGACGTTTCAACAGGGGGCTCCAATGAGCAGTTCTTC; CDR3 protein: CASSLDVSTGGSNEQFF
V gene: TRBV28; J gene: TRBJ2-7; clone size: .; D gene: .; CDR3 DNA: TGTGCCAGCAGTTTTGGTCAGGGATACATCGGAGACTACGAGCAGTACTTC; CDR3 protein: CASSFGQGYIGDYEQYF
V gene: TRBV18; J gene: TRBJ2-2; clone size: .; D gene: .; CDR3 DNA: TGTGCCAGCTCACCAGAGACAAACACCGGGGAGCTGTTTTTT; CDR3 protein: CASSPETNTGELFF
V gene: TRBV27; J gene: TRBJ1-1; clone size: .; D gene: .; CDR3 DNA: TGTGCCAGTTACAGGGCCCCGGTATTAGGGAACACTGAAGCTTTCTTT; CDR3 protein: CASYRAPVLGNTEAFF
V gene: TRBV11-2; J gene: TRBJ2-2; clone size: .; D gene: .; CDR3 DNA: TGTGCCAGCAGCTTAGATCAGTGGACTATTAACACCGGGGAGCTGTTTTTT; CDR3 protein: CASSLDQWTINTGELFF
V gene: TRBV7-9; J gene: TRBJ2-1; clone size: .; D gene: TRBD2; CDR3 DNA: TGTGCCAGCAGCTTAGGGACCGGGAGGGTAAGGAAAAACAATGAGCAGTTCTTC; CDR3 protein: CASSLGTGRVRKNNEQFF